A single sample is the source of the 10 T cell receptor beta chains below, sequenced in a study of blood T cell repertoires in COVID-19. Assay used: immunoSEQ multiplex PCR; TCRdb lists only in-frame clones, some missing. Seen here are around 150,000 clones, 92% observed once, and the top ten hold about 4.6%. The sequenced sample consisted of peripheral blood. Receptors originate from a young man with COVID-19, enrolled during active disease.

J is TRBJ1-2 and V is TRBV4-1, with unresolved D. Deletions cut 4 bases from V and 3 bases from J, with 15 bases between. The CDR3 runs 15 residues. CDR1 and CDR2 (germline): MGHRA, YSYEKL. CDR3 nucleotides: TGCGCCAGCAGCCCGTCAACTCCTCGCTACTATGGCTACACCTTC. It yields the protein CASSPSTPRYYGYTF.

The rearrangement uses TRBV14 and TRBJ2-2; 7 bases are a match to TRBD1. CDR3 length: 15 residues. In germline, CDR1 is SGHDN, CDR2 FVKESK. V shed 2 bases and J 1 base; nucleotides not matched to a gene: 1. CDR3 bases: TGTGCCAGCAGCCAAAGGACAGGGAACACCGGGGAGCTGTTTTTT. Translation: CASSQRTGNTGELFF.

This chain links TRBV27 with TRBJ1-4; 8 bases line up with TRBD1. This CDR3 region has 17 residues. The V and J ends lost 2 bases and 3 bases, in that order; junction bases with no gene match: 8. CDR1 is MNHEY and CDR2 is SMNVEV in the germline V gene (reference sequence). The CDR3 spells CASSLRGRGPANEKLFF. The CDR3, as DNA: TGTGCCAGCAGTTTACGTGGCAGGGGGCCCGCTAATGAAAAACTGTTTTTT.

The chain is built from TRBV25-1 and TRBJ2-7; no clear D. V gave up 6 bases and J gave up 3 bases, with 9 bases separating them. The CDR3 sequence is 12 residues long. The germline V gene encodes CDR1 MGHDK and CDR2 SYGVNS. CDR3 in amino acids: CASSAVVYEQYF. The CDR3 DNA is TGTGCCAGCAGCGCCGTAGTCTACGAGCAGTACTTC.

The J gene is TRBJ2-1, the V gene TRBV24-1, with D perhaps TRBD1 (6 bases). V lost 3 bases to trimming and J lost 9 bases, with 11 bases between them. The length of the CDR3 is 13 residues. The germline V gene encodes CDR1 KGHDR and CDR2 SFDVKD. CDR3 nucleotides: TGTGCCACCAGTGATCTGAGGGGGACTGAGCAGTTCTTC. This translates into CATSDLRGTEQFF.

The V call is TRBV5-1, the J call TRBJ2-3; TRBD1 agrees at 8 bases. Germline assignment: CDR1 SGHRS and CDR2 YFSETQ. This CDR3 has 15 amino acids. Unmatched junction bases numbered 3, after V lost 2 bases and J lost 1 base. The CDR3 loop reads CASSLTGGGTDTQYF. The CDR3, as DNA: TGCGCCAGCAGCTTAACAGGGGGTGGCACAGATACGCAGTATTTT. The full variable domain, its missing parts supplied by reference TRBV5-1 and TRBJ2-3, is KAGVTQTPRYLIKTRGQQVTLSCSPISGHRSVSWYQQTPGQGLQFLFEYFSETQRNKGNFPGRFSGRQFSNSRSEMNVSTLELGDSALYLCASSLTGGGTDTQYFGPGTRLTVL.

This chain links TRBV5-4 with TRBJ2-3; TRBD1 might be the D (6 bases). The ends were cut back, 4 bases at V and 5 bases at J, with 11 bases in the middle. CDR1 and CDR2 (germline): SGHNT, YYREEE (reference sequence). The CDR3 is made up of 13 amino acids. CDR3 in amino acids: CASSLKGEDTQYF. The CDR3 DNA is TGTGCCAGCAGCCTCAAGGGGGAAGATACGCAGTATTTT.

This clone was seen more than once but under ten times. This sequence joins TRBV7-2 and TRBJ2-7, with 14 nucleotides matching TRBD2. Germline-derived CDR1 and CDR2 are SGHTA and FQGNSA. The length of the CDR3 is 17 residues. V was clipped by 4 bases and J by 0 bases; unmatched bases: 5. The CDR3 sequence is CASSSPGLAGDSYEQYF. The CDR3 coding sequence is TGTGCCAGCAGCTCCCCGGGACTAGCGGGAGACTCCTACGAGCAGTACTTC. The full variable domain, its missing parts supplied by reference TRBV7-2 and TRBJ2-7, is GAGVSQSPSNKVTEKGKDVELRCDPISGHTALYWYRQSLGQGLEFLIYFQGNSAPDKSGLPSDRFSAERTGGSVSTLTIQRTQQEDSAVYLCASSSPGLAGDSYEQYFGPGTRLTVT.

The chain has TRBV29-1 and TRBJ1-2, with TRBD1 matching over 10 bases. CDR1 SQVTM and CDR2 ANQGSEA come from the germline V gene. V trimming: 6 bases; J trimming: 1 base; junction bases outside the gene matches: 5. This CDR3 has 14 amino acids. The CDR3 nucleotides read TGCAGCGTGGGAGGACAGGGGGGTAACTATGGCTACACCTTC. Translating gives CSVGGQGGNYGYTF.

The J gene is TRBJ1-2, the V gene TRBV10-3; D is uncertain. Germline CDR1 and CDR2: ENHRY and SYGVKD. The V and J ends lost 10 bases and 5 bases respectively, with 14 bases between them. The CDR3 runs to 12 residues. The CDR3 region is CATLTLAYGYTF. CDR3 in DNA: TGTGCCACCTTGACACTGGCGTATGGCTACACCTTC.